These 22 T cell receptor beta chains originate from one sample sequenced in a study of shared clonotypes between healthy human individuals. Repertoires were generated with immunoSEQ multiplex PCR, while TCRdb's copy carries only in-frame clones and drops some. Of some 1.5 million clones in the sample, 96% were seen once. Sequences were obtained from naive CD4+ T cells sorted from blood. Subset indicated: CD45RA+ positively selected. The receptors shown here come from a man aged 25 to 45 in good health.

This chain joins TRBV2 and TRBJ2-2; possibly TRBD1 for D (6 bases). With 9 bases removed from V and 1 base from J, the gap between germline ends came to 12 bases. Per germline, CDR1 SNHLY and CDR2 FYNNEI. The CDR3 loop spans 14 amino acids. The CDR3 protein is CASLGQLNTGELFF. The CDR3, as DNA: TGTGCCAGTCTGGGACAACTGAACACCGGGGAGCTGTTTTTT.

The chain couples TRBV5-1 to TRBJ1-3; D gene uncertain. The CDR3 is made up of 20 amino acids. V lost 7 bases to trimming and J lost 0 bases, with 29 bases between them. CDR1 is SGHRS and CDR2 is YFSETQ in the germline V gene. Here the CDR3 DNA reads TGCGCCAGCTCGGCCCCGGGTGGGTCAAGCCTCACTGGCTCTGGAAACACCATATATTTT. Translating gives CASSAPGGSSLTGSGNTIYF.

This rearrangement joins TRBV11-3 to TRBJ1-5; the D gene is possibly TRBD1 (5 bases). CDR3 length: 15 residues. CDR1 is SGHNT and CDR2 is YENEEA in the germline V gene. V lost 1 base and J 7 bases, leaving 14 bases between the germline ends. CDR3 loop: CASSLVFRVWQPQHF. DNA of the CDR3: TGTGCCAGCAGCTTAGTTTTCAGGGTCTGGCAGCCCCAGCATTTT.

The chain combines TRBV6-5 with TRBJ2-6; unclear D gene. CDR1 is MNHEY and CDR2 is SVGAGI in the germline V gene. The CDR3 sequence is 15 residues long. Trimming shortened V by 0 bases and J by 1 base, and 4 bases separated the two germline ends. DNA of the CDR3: TGTGCCAGCAGTTACTCTCCGTCTGGGGCCAACGTCCTGACTTTC. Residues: CASSYSPSGANVLTF.

CDR3 loop: CASSLQGSAKNIQYF. CDR3 nucleotides: TGTGCCAGCAGTTTACAGGGGAGTGCCAAAAACATTCAGTACTTC. The genes are TRBV5-8 and TRBJ2-4, with TRBD1 matching 7 bases. CDR3 length equals 15 residues. The germline CDR1 and CDR2 sequences are SGHTS and YDEGEE. Losses at the gene ends were 5 bases for V and 1 base for J; bases not matched to a gene: 6. Variable domain in full (rest from reference TRBV5-8 and TRBJ2-4): EAGVTQSPTHLIKTRGQQATLRCSPISGHTSVYWYQQALGLGLQFLLWYDEGEERNRGNFPPRFSGRQFPNYSSELNVNALELEDSALYLCASSLQGSAKNIQYFGAGTRLSVL.

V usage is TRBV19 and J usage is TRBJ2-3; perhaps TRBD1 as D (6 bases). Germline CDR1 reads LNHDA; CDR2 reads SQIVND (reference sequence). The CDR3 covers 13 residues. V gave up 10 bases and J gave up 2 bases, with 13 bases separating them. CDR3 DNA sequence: TGTGCCACCACGGACAGCAACACAGATACGCAGTATTTT. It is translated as CATTDSNTDTQYF.

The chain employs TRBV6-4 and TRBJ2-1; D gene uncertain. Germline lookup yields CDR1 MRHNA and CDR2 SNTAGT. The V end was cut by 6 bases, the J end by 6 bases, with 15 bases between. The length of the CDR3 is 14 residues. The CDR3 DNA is TGTGCCAGCAGACCGCATGCTTGGGGCAATGAGCAGTTCTTC. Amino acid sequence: CASRPHAWGNEQFF.

The CDR3 coding sequence is TGTGCCAGCAGCCGGACTAGCGGGAGCGGGGAGACCCAGTACTTC. Translation gives CASSRTSGSGETQYF. J is TRBJ2-5 and V is TRBV7-3; 13 bases line up with TRBD2. From germline, CDR1 is SGHTA and CDR2 FQGTGA. The trim removed 5 bases at V and 5 bases at J, leaving 5 bases unmatched. The length of the CDR3 is 15 residues.

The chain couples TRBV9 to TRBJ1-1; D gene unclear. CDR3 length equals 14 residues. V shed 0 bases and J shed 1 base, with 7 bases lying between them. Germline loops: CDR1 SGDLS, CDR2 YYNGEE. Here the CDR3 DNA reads TGTGCCAGCAGCGTAGGAAACACGAACACTGAAGCTTTCTTT. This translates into CASSVGNTNTEAFF. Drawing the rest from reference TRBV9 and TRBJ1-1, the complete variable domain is DSGVTQTPKHLITATGQRVTLRCSPRSGDLSVYWYQQSLDQGLQFLIQYYNGEERAKGNILERFSAQQFPDLHSELNLSSLELGDSALYFCASSVGNTNTEAFFGQGTRLTVV.

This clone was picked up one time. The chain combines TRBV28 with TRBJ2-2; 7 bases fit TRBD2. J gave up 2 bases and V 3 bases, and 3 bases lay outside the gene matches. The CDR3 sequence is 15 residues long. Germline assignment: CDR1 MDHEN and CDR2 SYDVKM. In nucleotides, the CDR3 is TGTGCCAGCAGTTTTCTAGCGGAAAACACCGGGGAGCTGTTTTTT. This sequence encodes CASSFLAENTGELFF.

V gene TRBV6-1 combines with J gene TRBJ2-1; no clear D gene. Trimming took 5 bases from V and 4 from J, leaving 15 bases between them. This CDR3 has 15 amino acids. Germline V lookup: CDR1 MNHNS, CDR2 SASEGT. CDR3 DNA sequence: TGTGCCAGCAGTCTATCCCTGGGTGGGTACAATGAGCAGTTCTTC. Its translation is CASSLSLGGYNEQFF.

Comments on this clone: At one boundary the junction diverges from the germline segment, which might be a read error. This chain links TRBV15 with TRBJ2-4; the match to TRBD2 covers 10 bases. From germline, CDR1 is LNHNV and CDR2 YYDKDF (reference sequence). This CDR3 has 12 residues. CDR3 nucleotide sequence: TGTGCCACCAGCAGAGGAGCGGGAGGGCCCCCTTTC. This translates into CATSRGAGGPPF.

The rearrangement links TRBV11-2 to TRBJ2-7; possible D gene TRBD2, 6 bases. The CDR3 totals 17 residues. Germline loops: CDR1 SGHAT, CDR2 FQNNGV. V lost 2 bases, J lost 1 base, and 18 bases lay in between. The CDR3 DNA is TGTGCCAGCAGCTTAACTTCTGGTAGCGGATATTCCTACGAGCAGTACTTC. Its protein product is CASSLTSGSGYSYEQYF.

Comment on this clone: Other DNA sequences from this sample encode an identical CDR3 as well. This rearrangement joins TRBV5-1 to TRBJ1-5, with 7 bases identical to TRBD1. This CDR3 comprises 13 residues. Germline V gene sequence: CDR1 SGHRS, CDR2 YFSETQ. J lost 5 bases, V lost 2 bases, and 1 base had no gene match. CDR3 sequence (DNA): TGCGCCAGCAGCTTTACAGGGGATCAGCCCCAGCATTTT. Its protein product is CASSFTGDQPQHF.

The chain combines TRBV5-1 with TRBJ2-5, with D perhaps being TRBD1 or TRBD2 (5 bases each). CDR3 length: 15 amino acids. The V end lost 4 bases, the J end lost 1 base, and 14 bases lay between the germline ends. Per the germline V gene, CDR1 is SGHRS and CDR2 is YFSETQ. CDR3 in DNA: TGCGCCAGCAGCCTCGGTATGGGGGTCCAAGAGACCCAGTACTTC. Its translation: CASSLGMGVQETQYF.

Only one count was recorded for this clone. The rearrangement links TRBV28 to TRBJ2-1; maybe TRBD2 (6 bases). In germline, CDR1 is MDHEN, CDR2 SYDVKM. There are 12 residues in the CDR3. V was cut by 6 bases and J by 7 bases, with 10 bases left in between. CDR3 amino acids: CASRGGNNEQFF. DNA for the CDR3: TGTGCCAGCAGAGGCGGGAATAATGAGCAGTTCTTC.

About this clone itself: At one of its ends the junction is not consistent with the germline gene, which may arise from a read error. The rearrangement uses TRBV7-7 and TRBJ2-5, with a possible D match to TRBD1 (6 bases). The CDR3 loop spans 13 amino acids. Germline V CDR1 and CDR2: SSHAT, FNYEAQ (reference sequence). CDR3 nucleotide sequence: TGTGCTAGCAGCCCTCGACAGGAAGAGACCCAGTACTTC. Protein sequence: CASSPRQEETQYF.

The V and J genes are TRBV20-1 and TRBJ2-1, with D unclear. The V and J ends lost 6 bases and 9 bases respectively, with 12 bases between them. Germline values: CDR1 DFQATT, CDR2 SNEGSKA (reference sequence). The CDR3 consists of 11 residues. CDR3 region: CSAPLTAEQFF. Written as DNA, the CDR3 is TGCAGTGCGCCATTGACGGCTGAGCAGTTCTTC.

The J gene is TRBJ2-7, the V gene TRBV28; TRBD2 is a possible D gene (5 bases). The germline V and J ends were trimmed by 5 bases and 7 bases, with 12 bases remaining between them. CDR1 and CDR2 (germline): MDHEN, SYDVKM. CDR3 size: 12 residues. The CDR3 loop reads CASSPSGREQYF. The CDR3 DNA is TGTGCCAGCAGTCCGTCGGGAAGGGAGCAGTACTTC.

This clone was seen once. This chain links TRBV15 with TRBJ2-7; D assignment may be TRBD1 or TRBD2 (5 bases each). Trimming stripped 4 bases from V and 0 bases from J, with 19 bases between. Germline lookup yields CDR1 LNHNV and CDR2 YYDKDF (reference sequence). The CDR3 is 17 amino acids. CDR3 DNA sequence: TGTGCCACCAGCAAGTACTCCGGGACGGCGAGCTCCTACGAGCAGTACTTC. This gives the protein CATSKYSGTASSYEQYF.

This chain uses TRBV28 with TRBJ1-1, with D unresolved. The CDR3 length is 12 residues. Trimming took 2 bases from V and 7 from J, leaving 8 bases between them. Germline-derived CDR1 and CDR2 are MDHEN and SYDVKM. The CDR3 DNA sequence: TGTGCCAGCAGTTTAACAGCGTTTGAAGCTTTCTTT. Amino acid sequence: CASSLTAFEAFF.

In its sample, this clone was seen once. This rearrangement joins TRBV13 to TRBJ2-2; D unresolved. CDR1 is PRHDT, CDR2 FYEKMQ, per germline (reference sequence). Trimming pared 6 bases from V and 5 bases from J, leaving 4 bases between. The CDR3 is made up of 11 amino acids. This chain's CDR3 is CASRFTGELFF. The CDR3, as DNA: TGTGCCAGCAGGTTTACCGGGGAGCTGTTTTTT.